A single sample is the source of the 16 T cell receptor beta chains below, sequenced in a study of cytomegalovirus exposure and HLA in healthy donors. The PCR ran on 60 Vbeta and 13 Jbeta primers. The method was immunoSEQ multiplex PCR; TCRdb's version includes in-frame clones alone and lacks a portion of them. The sample data list about 48,000 clones. Specimen: PBMCs. The receptors come from a woman aged 40 to 49 in good health and CMV-seronegative.

The chain couples TRBV5-1 to TRBJ2-7, with 9 bases lining up with TRBD2. CDR3 length: 15 residues. Trimming took 4 bases from V and 0 from J; bases not matched to a gene: 5. The germline V gene has CDR1 SGHRS and CDR2 YFSETQ. CDR3 loop: CASSGLAGSSYEQYF. CDR3 sequence (DNA): TGCGCCAGCAGCGGCCTAGCGGGAAGCTCCTACGAGCAGTACTTC. The complete variable domain, with remaining parts taken from reference TRBV5-1 and TRBJ2-7, reads KAGVTQTPRYLIKTRGQQVTLSCSPISGHRSVSWYQQTPGQGLQFLFEYFSETQRNKGNFPGRFSGRQFSNSRSEMNVSTLELGDSALYLCASSGLAGSSYEQYFGPGTRLTVT.

J is TRBJ2-1 and V is TRBV5-4; no reliable D call. Germline CDR1 is SGHNT and CDR2 is YYREEE (reference sequence). V lost 0 bases and J 4 bases, leaving 5 bases between the germline ends. This CDR3 has 13 amino acids. CDR3 in DNA: TGTGCCAGCAGCTTGGGGCTGTACAATGAGCAGTTCTTC. Amino acids: CASSLGLYNEQFF.

V usage is TRBV7-2 and J usage is TRBJ2-1, with 8 bases aligning to TRBD1. Trimming removed 5 bases from V and 2 bases from J; junction bases left unmatched: 11. The CDR3 consists of 17 residues. The germline gives CDR1 SGHTA, CDR2 FQGNSA. CDR3: CASSQATGVSTYNEQFF. As DNA, the CDR3 is TGTGCCAGCAGCCAGGCGACAGGGGTTTCGACCTACAATGAGCAGTTCTTC. The whole variable domain, remainder taken from reference TRBV7-2 and TRBJ2-1, is GAGVSQSPSNKVTEKGKDVELRCDPISGHTALYWYRQSLGQGLEFLIYFQGNSAPDKSGLPSDRFSAERTGGSVSTLTIQRTQQEDSAVYLCASSQATGVSTYNEQFFGPGTRLTVL.

The rearrangement joins TRBV7-2 to TRBJ2-5, with TRBD2 matching over 10 bases. Germline V gene data show CDR1 as SGHTA and CDR2 as FQGNSA. The CDR3 sequence is 15 residues long. The ends lost 6 bases at V and 4 bases at J; junction bases unmatched: 8. The CDR3 DNA reads TGTGCCAGCAGTAAACAACTAGCGGGGTTAGAGACCCAGTACTTC. Protein sequence: CASSKQLAGLETQYF.

The V and J genes are TRBV6-5 and TRBJ1-2; unclear D gene. Between the trimmed V and J ends, which lost 6 bases and 8 bases, there was a span of 16 bases. The germline V gene has CDR1 MNHEY and CDR2 SVGAGI. The CDR3 is made up of 13 amino acids. DNA for the CDR3: TGTGCCAGCAGCTACCTTACGGGGTACGGCTACACCTTC. Amino acid sequence: CASSYLTGYGYTF.

Comments on this clone: Its ends do not fully match the called genes, so a read error is possible. The chain joins TRBV29-1 to TRBJ2-1; unclear D gene. CDR1 is SQVTM, CDR2 ANQGSEA, per germline. The CDR3 is 13 residues long. The CDR3, as DNA: TGCAGCCTACGCCGTAGCTCCGACAATGAGCAGTTCTTC. Its translation is CSLRRSSDNEQFF.

This rearrangement joins TRBV4-1 to TRBJ2-7; 11 nucleotides align to TRBD1. J lost 5 bases, V lost 4 bases, and 13 bases had no gene match. The CDR3 contains 17 residues. Germline-derived CDR1 and CDR2 are MGHRA and YSYEKL. This chain's CDR3 is CASSPRRTGGTRNEQYF. In DNA form, the CDR3 reads TGCGCCAGCAGCCCTCGTCGGACAGGGGGCACCAGGAACGAGCAGTACTTC.

The CDR3 nucleotides are TGCGCCAGCAGCCAAATACCCAGCGGACCGCGTGGGATTAATCAGCCCCAGCATTTT. Translated: CASSQIPSGPRGINQPQHF. The chain couples TRBV4-1 to TRBJ1-5; no clear D gene. Trimming pared 2 bases from V and 4 bases from J, leaving 24 bases between. The CDR3 spans 19 residues. Germline values: CDR1 MGHRA, CDR2 YSYEKL.

The chain links TRBV7-2 to TRBJ1-1; a possible D gene is TRBD1 (5 bases). CDR3 length: 18 amino acids. V was shortened by 1 base and J by 5 bases, with 23 bases between the two germline ends. The germline V gene encodes CDR1 SGHTA and CDR2 FQGNSA. In DNA form, the CDR3 reads TGTGCCAGCAGCTTAGACCGTGGAGCCGGGCCCAGGGTGACTGAAGCTTTCTTT. It is translated as CASSLDRGAGPRVTEAFF.

This chain links TRBV5-1 with TRBJ1-6; maybe TRBD1 (6 bases). This CDR3 is 14 amino acids long. The V and J ends lost 0 bases and 7 bases respectively, with 8 bases between them. Germline CDR1 reads SGHRS; CDR2 reads YFSETQ. CDR3 loop: CASSLVTGNSPLHF. The CDR3 coding sequence is TGCGCCAGCAGCTTGGTAACAGGGAATTCACCCCTCCACTTT.

J is TRBJ1-1 and V is TRBV4-3; D ambiguous. V lost 1 base and J 1 base, leaving 10 bases between the germline ends. The CDR3 is 15 residues long. The germline V gene encodes CDR1 LGHNA and CDR2 YSLEER. CDR3 sequence: CASSQVYTSNTEAFF. CDR3 sequence (DNA): TGCGCCAGCAGCCAAGTGTACACCTCGAACACTGAAGCTTTCTTT.

The V and J genes are TRBV28 and TRBJ1-2, with TRBD1 matching over 8 bases. Germline trimming cut 6 bases from V and 4 bases from J; bases unmatched to any gene: 7. The CDR3 runs to 14 residues. The V gene's germline CDR1 is MDHEN and CDR2 SYDVKM. CDR3 nucleotide sequence: TGTGCCAGCAGGGCTCAGGGGGCTGTCTATGGCTACACCTTC. Its protein is CASRAQGAVYGYTF.

The J gene is TRBJ1-5, the V gene TRBV6-1; D is unclear. Germline V gene data show CDR1 as MNHNS and CDR2 as SASEGT. V gave up 6 bases and J gave up 5 bases, with 5 bases separating them. The CDR3 totals 11 residues. The CDR3 protein is CASRADQPQHF. The CDR3 bases are TGTGCCAGCAGGGCCGATCAGCCCCAGCATTTT.

The chain is built from TRBV9 and TRBJ2-5, with D maybe TRBD2 (5 bases). This CDR3 has 11 amino acids. Trimming pared 7 bases from V and 7 bases from J, leaving 11 bases between. CDR1 is SGDLS, CDR2 YYNGEE, per germline. The CDR3 here is CASEVGGTQYF. In DNA form, the CDR3 reads TGTGCCAGCGAGGTAGGAGGGACCCAGTACTTC.

V gene TRBV7-8 combines with J gene TRBJ1-4, with TRBD1 matching over 7 bases. The germline CDR1 and CDR2 sequences are SGHVS and FQNEAQ. The CDR3 extends over 14 amino acids. Germline trimming cut 4 bases from V and 3 bases from J; bases unmatched to any gene: 2. The CDR3 reads CASSSGTANEKLFF. The CDR3 DNA is TGTGCCAGCAGCTCCGGGACAGCTAATGAAAAACTGTTTTTT.

The V gene is TRBV4-1, the J gene TRBJ2-1; the match to TRBD2 covers 14 bases. The CDR3 is made up of 18 amino acids. The germline V gene encodes CDR1 MGHRA and CDR2 YSYEKL. V shed 2 bases and J 8 bases; nucleotides not matched to a gene: 11. CDR3 bases: TGCGCCAGCAGCCAAAGACTAGCGGGGGGGCCTATGGGCGATGAGCAGTTCTTC. Translated: CASSQRLAGGPMGDEQFF.